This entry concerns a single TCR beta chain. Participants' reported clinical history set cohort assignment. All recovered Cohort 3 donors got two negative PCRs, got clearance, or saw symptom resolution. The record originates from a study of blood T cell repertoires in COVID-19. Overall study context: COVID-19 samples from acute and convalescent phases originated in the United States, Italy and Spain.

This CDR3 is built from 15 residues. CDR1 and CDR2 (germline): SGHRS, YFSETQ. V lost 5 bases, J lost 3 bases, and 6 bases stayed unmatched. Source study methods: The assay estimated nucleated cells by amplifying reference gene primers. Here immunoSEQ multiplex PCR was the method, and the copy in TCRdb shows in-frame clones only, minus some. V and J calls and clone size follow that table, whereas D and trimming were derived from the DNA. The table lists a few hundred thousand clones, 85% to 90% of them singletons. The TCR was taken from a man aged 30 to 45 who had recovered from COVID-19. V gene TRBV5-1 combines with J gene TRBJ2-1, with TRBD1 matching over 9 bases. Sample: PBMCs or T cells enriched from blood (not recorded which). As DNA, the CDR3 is TGCGCCAGCAGTAAACAGGGGGCTAGCTACAATGAGCAGTTCTTC. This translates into CASSKQGASYNEQFF.